One and the same sample provided the 20 T cell receptor beta chains below, sequenced in a study of T cell responses to AZD1222 COVID-19 vaccine. Clones were sequenced by immunoSEQ multiplex PCR, and TCRdb holds only the in-frame ones, with some missing. This table holds some 64,000 clones, roughly 84% found once. This material consisted of peripheral blood, taken on day 0 of AZD1222 vaccination. All receptors come from an adult in good health.

This chain links TRBV28 with TRBJ1-1; possibly TRBD1 for D (5 bases). CDR3 length equals 15 residues. The germline CDR1 and CDR2 sequences are MDHEN and SYDVKM. V was trimmed by 2 bases and J by 2 bases, leaving 12 bases between them. CDR3 region: CASSLAGHVNTEAFF. CDR3 in DNA: TGTGCCAGCAGTTTAGCTGGACACGTCAACACTGAAGCTTTCTTT.

The V call is TRBV6-1, the J call TRBJ1-6; D perhaps matches TRBD1 (5 bases). The CDR3 has 15 amino acids. Trimming left V 2 bases short and J 9 bases short, with 14 bases between. Germline V gene lookup returns CDR1 MNHNS and CDR2 SASEGT. The CDR3: CASSETTGASSPLHF. The CDR3 DNA follows: TGTGCCAGCAGTGAAACAACTGGGGCTTCTTCACCCCTCCACTTT.

In its sample, this clone was seen a few times. The J gene is TRBJ1-2, the V gene TRBV4-2; no clear D. V was cut by 0 bases and J by 13 bases, with 15 bases left in between. The CDR3 is made up of 13 amino acids. Germline V CDR1 and CDR2: LGHNA, YNFKEQ. Here the CDR3 DNA reads TGTGCCAGCAGCCAAGATCCCCAGTCCCGGTTCACCTTC. It specifies CASSQDPQSRFTF.

The rearrangement joins TRBV5-1 to TRBJ2-1; maybe TRBD2 (6 bases). This CDR3 is built from 15 residues. V lost 0 bases and J lost 8, with 15 bases in between. The germline V gene encodes CDR1 SGHRS and CDR2 YFSETQ. The CDR3: CASSLGLGRFYEQFF. DNA of the CDR3: TGCGCCAGCAGCTTGGGACTAGGCCGCTTCTATGAGCAGTTCTTC.

This sequence joins TRBV7-2 and TRBJ2-1; D is perhaps TRBD2 (5 bases). V was shortened by 6 bases and J by 2 bases, with 11 bases between the two germline ends. Germline CDR1 reads SGHTA; CDR2 reads FQGNSA. The CDR3 contains 14 residues. The CDR3 protein is CASRASRTYNEQFF. In nucleotides, the CDR3 is TGTGCCAGCAGGGCTAGCCGGACCTACAATGAGCAGTTCTTC.

This chain connects TRBV24-1 to TRBJ1-1; maybe TRBD1 (6 bases). Germline V gene data show CDR1 as KGHDR and CDR2 as SFDVKD. CDR3 length equals 14 residues. Between the trimmed V and J ends, which lost 7 bases and 3 bases, there was a span of 14 bases. In nucleotides, the CDR3 is TGTGCCACCAGAGGCATGGAGGGGGACACTGAAGCTTTCTTT. It translates to CATRGMEGDTEAFF.

The V call is TRBV4-3, the J call TRBJ1-3, with 7 bases identical to TRBD1. The V gene's germline CDR1 is LGHNA and CDR2 YSLEER. Unmatched junction bases numbered 9, after V lost 4 bases and J lost 0 bases. There are 17 residues in the CDR3. The CDR3 region has the DNA TGCGCCAGCAGCCCCGGATCAGGGGGTGGCTCTGGAAACACCATATATTTT. Amino acids: CASSPGSGGGSGNTIYF.

This clone was seen just once. The V and J genes are TRBV2 and TRBJ1-1; D uncertain. With 1 base removed from V and 11 bases from J, the gap between germline ends came to 8 bases. There are 11 residues in the CDR3. The germline gives CDR1 SNHLY, CDR2 FYNNEI. The CDR3 spells CASSEEGWAFF. CDR3 coding DNA: TGTGCCAGCAGTGAAGAAGGTTGGGCTTTCTTT.

This clone has only one observation. This rearrangement joins TRBV7-2 to TRBJ2-2; tentative D call: TRBD1 (6 bases). Germline assignment: CDR1 SGHTA and CDR2 FQGNSA. V lost 5 bases and J lost 7, with 17 bases in between. This CDR3 spans 15 amino acids. The CDR3 DNA is TGTGCCAGCAGCCTAGTGTGGGACAAGGACGGGGAGCTGTTTTTT. Translating it yields CASSLVWDKDGELFF.

Here the CDR3 DNA reads TGTGCCAGCAGCCCTAACAGGGTTCGGACCGGGGAGCTGTTTTTT. Translated, it gives CASSPNRVRTGELFF. The chain carries TRBV7-8 and TRBJ2-2, with D possibly being TRBD1 (6 bases). Germline CDR1 reads SGHVS; CDR2 reads FQNEAQ. The CDR3 loop spans 15 amino acids. The V end lost 5 bases, the J end lost 5 bases, and 15 bases lay between the germline ends. The variable domain in full, completed from reference TRBV7-8 and TRBJ2-2, reads GAGVSQSPRYKVAKRGQDVALRCDPISGHVSLFWYQQALGQGPEFLTYFQNEAQLDKSGLPSDRFFAERPEGSVSTLKIQRTQQEDSAVYLCASSPNRVRTGELFFGEGSRLTVL.

J is TRBJ1-5 and V is TRBV5-5; a possible D gene is TRBD1 (6 bases). The V gene's germline CDR1 is SGHKS and CDR2 YYEKEE (reference sequence). V lost 1 base and J lost 6, with 17 bases in between. This CDR3 has 16 residues. CDR3 nucleotides: TGTGCCAGCAGCTTGTTCGTGACAGGCCCCGCTCAGCCCCAGCATTTT. Amino acids: CASSLFVTGPAQPQHF.

CDR3 loop: CASSLGSPYTEAFF. CDR3 DNA sequence: TGCGCCAGCAGCTTGGGAAGTCCTTACACTGAAGCTTTCTTT. This chain joins TRBV5-1 and TRBJ1-1, with no clear D. Looked up from germline, CDR1 is SGHRS and CDR2 is YFSETQ. The CDR3 loop spans 14 amino acids. V lost 0 bases and J 3 bases, leaving 9 bases between the germline ends.

The CDR3 loop is CASSPHLMVRGLGEQYF. CDR3 coding DNA: TGTGCCAGCAGCCCCCATTTAATGGTCAGGGGGCTTGGAGAGCAGTACTTC. The gene calls are TRBV7-9 and TRBJ2-7, with TRBD1 identical over 8 bases. The ends lost 5 bases at V and 7 bases at J; junction bases unmatched: 19. Germline V CDR1 and CDR2: SEHNR, FQNEAQ (reference sequence). The CDR3 is 17 residues long. Supplemented by reference TRBV7-9 and TRBJ2-7, the full variable domain reads DTGVSQNPRHKITKRGQNVTFRCDPISEHNRLYWYRQTLGQGPEFLTYFQNEAQLEKSRLLSDRFSAERPKGSFSTLEIQRTEQGDSAMYLCASSPHLMVRGLGEQYFGPGTRLTVT.

The chain is built from TRBV5-1 and TRBJ1-2, with D tentatively TRBD1 (5 bases). This CDR3 comprises 14 residues. The ends were cut back, 0 bases at V and 7 bases at J, with 13 bases in the middle. Germline V gene sequence: CDR1 SGHRS, CDR2 YFSETQ. The CDR3 bases are TGCGCCAGCAGCTTGGGGGAGAGGGGCGGTGGCTACACCTTC. Protein product: CASSLGERGGGYTF.

J is TRBJ1-4 and V is TRBV9; D remains unclear. CDR1 SGDLS and CDR2 YYNGEE come from the germline V gene. Trimming took off 8 bases at V and 3 bases at J, with 35 bases between the two ends. CDR3 length equals 21 residues. The CDR3 DNA is TGTGCCAGGGATCGCGGCGGGAATCGAGGCAGACGCCAGAAATCTAATGAAAAACTGTTTTTT. Amino acids: CARDRGGNRGRRQKSNEKLFF.

The rearrangement links TRBV19 to TRBJ1-5; D unclear. Germline V gene sequence: CDR1 LNHDA, CDR2 SQIVND (reference sequence). CDR3 length: 13 residues. V lost 5 bases and J 7 bases, leaving 12 bases between the germline ends. The CDR3 protein is CASSWRVRQPQHF. The CDR3 DNA is TGTGCCAGTAGTTGGAGGGTCCGGCAGCCCCAGCATTTT.

The chain recombines TRBV6-2 or TRBV6-3 with TRBJ1-6; no definite D call. The CDR3 loop spans 13 amino acids. V was trimmed by 4 bases and J by 7 bases, leaving 8 bases between them. Germline CDR1 reads MNHEY; CDR2 reads SVGEGT. The CDR3 reads CASSWSENSPLHF. The CDR3 nucleotides are TGTGCCAGCAGTTGGTCAGAAAATTCACCCCTCCACTTT.

The rearrangement uses TRBV11-2 and TRBJ2-1; 9 positions match TRBD1. The CDR3 length is 15 residues. With V trimmed by 5 bases and J by 6 bases, 8 bases remained unmatched. The V gene's germline CDR1 is SGHAT and CDR2 FQNNGV. CDR3 region: CASSAWGGQGNEQFF. The CDR3 bases are TGTGCCAGCAGCGCATGGGGGGGACAGGGCAATGAGCAGTTCTTC.

The rearrangement joins TRBV5-1 to TRBJ2-7; D is tentatively TRBD1 or TRBD2 (5 bases each). V shed 4 bases and J shed 1 base, with 15 bases lying between them. CDR3 length: 15 residues. Germline values: CDR1 SGHRS, CDR2 YFSETQ. CDR3 region: CASSMTAGISYEQYF. CDR3 DNA: TGCGCCAGCAGCATGACAGCCGGGATTTCCTACGAGCAGTACTTC.

The chain carries TRBV18 and TRBJ2-4; D is tentatively TRBD1 or TRBD2 (5 bases each). The CDR3 spans 14 residues. Trimming shortened V by 5 bases and J by 16 bases, and 24 bases separated the two germline ends. Germline CDR1 KGHSH, CDR2 LQKENI. CDR3 DNA sequence: TGTGCCAGCTCATCCCTACCGGGGAAGGGGCCCCACTACTTC. Encoded protein: CASSSLPGKGPHYF.